One and the same sample provided the 21 T cell receptor beta chains below, sequenced in a study of CD8 T cells in Susac syndrome. Random hexamers were used to reverse transcribe roughly 0.45 to 1 ug of RNA. TCRdb re-called the immunoSEQ multiplex PCR reads through MiXCR, storing one row per CDR3 protein. The table has almost 450,000 distinct CDR3 sequences, around 85% seen once. Sequencing used CD8+ T cells from PBMCs. All receptors come from a human donor with multiple sclerosis.

This rearrangement joins TRBV19 to TRBJ2-1; D gene uncertain. Germline V gene sequence: CDR1 LNHDA, CDR2 SQIVND (reference sequence). This CDR3 is 15 amino acids long. With 6 bases removed from V and 0 bases from J, the gap between germline ends came to 12 bases. Here the CDR3 DNA reads TGTGCCAGTAGCGAGGACCAGAGCTCCTACAATGAGCAGTTCTTC. Its protein product is CASSEDQSSYNEQFF.

The chain recombines TRBV19 with TRBJ1-1; 8 nucleotides align to TRBD1. The junction had 9 bases not matched to a gene; V was cut back by 8 bases and J by 4 bases. In germline, CDR1 is LNHDA, CDR2 SQIVND (reference sequence). This CDR3 has 14 amino acids. The CDR3 reads CASLPGQVSTEAFF. CDR3 coding DNA: TGTGCCAGTTTACCGGGACAGGTATCCACTGAAGCTTTCTTT. The variable domain in full, completed from reference TRBV19 and TRBJ1-1, reads DGGITQSPKYLFRKEGQNVTLSCEQNLNHDAMYWYRQDPGQGLRLIYYSQIVNDFQKGDIAEGYSVSREKKESFPLTVTSAQKNPTAFYLCASLPGQVSTEAFFGQGTRLTVV.

This clonotype was counted only a few times. The chain recombines TRBV6-1 with TRBJ1-1, with D possibly matching TRBD1 (5 bases). The V gene's germline CDR1 is MNHNS and CDR2 SASEGT. Trimming cost V 10 bases and J 0 bases, with 15 bases left between them. The CDR3 is 14 residues long. The CDR3 protein is CATLWGAMNTEAFF. Here the CDR3 DNA reads TGTGCCACCCTCTGGGGCGCTATGAACACTGAAGCTTTCTTT.

This clonotype was counted between two and nine times. The chain has TRBV5-4 and TRBJ1-3, with 8 bases matching TRBD1. The CDR3 has 14 residues. Trimming took 0 bases from V and 8 from J; bases not matched to a gene: 4. Germline V gene lookup returns CDR1 SGHNT and CDR2 YYREEE (reference sequence). As DNA, the CDR3 is TGTGCCAGCAGCTTGGCCGGGACAGGTGACACCATATATTTT. Translating gives CASSLAGTGDTIYF.

V is TRBV27 and J is TRBJ1-1; the D is unclear. V dropped 7 bases and J dropped 5 bases, with 8 bases sitting between them. CDR1 is MNHEY and CDR2 is SMNVEV in the germline V gene (reference sequence). The CDR3 is 11 residues long. CDR3 loop: CASTYGTEAFF. The CDR3 nucleotides read TGTGCCAGCACCTACGGGACTGAAGCTTTCTTT.

The gene calls are TRBV12-3 or TRBV12-4 and TRBJ2-7; the D is unclear. The CDR3 has 13 residues. V was trimmed by 5 bases and J by 4 bases, leaving 12 bases between them. This CDR3 is CASSTKTVYEQYF. DNA of the CDR3: TGTGCCAGCAGTACTAAAACCGTATACGAGCAGTACTTC.

This chain connects TRBV6-1 to TRBJ2-1; 12 nucleotides line up with TRBD2. In germline, CDR1 is MNHNS, CDR2 SASEGT. The CDR3 is 16 residues long. The V segment lost 6 bases and the J segment 2 bases; nucleotides outside the gene matches: 5. CDR3 region: CASSLLAGGPYNEQFF. For the CDR3, the DNA is TGTGCCAGCAGCCTACTAGCGGGAGGTCCCTACAATGAGCAGTTCTTC.

V and J are TRBV7-8 and TRBJ2-5; D gene ambiguous. CDR3 length: 12 residues. V gave up 4 bases and J gave up 5 bases, with 8 bases separating them. Germline CDR1 reads SGHVS; CDR2 reads FQNEAQ. As DNA, the CDR3 is TGTGCCAGCAGCTATACCGGGGAGACCCAGTACTTC. This encodes CASSYTGETQYF. The full variable domain, in which reference TRBV7-8 and TRBJ2-5 provide the parts outside the CDR3, is GAGVSQSPRYKVAKRGQDVALRCDPISGHVSLFWYQQALGQGPEFLTYFQNEAQLDKSGLPSDRFFAERPEGSVSTLKIQRTQQEDSAVYLCASSYTGETQYFGPGTRLLVL.

This clonotype was seen only a few times. The chain has TRBV12-3 or TRBV12-4 and TRBJ2-7; D perhaps matches TRBD2 (7 bases). This CDR3 contains 14 residues. The V gene lost 4 bases and the J gene lost 0 bases, with 10 bases spanning the gap. For the CDR3, the DNA is TGTGCCAGCAGTTCTGGGGGGGCCTCCTACGAGCAGTACTTC. This codes for CASSSGGASYEQYF.

The J gene is TRBJ1-1, the V gene TRBV6-2 or TRBV6-3; tentative D call: TRBD1 (6 bases). V lost 7 bases and J 0 bases, leaving 12 bases between the germline ends. CDR1 MNHEY and CDR2 SVGEGT come from the germline V gene. The CDR3 length is 14 residues. The CDR3 loop is CASTPRGLNTEAFF. In DNA form, the CDR3 reads TGTGCCAGCACACCCAGGGGATTGAACACTGAAGCTTTCTTT.

The chain combines TRBV18 with TRBJ2-7; 8 bases fit TRBD1. The junction had 4 bases not matched to a gene; V was cut back by 6 bases and J by 3 bases. The CDR3 spans 13 residues. Germline V lookup: CDR1 KGHSH, CDR2 LQKENI. The CDR3 spells CASSRQGHYEQYF. Here the CDR3 DNA reads TGTGCCAGCTCTCGACAGGGGCACTACGAGCAGTACTTC.

This clonotype is a singleton in its sample. The rearrangement uses TRBV7-6 and TRBJ1-4, with 7 nucleotides matching TRBD1. From germline, CDR1 is SGHVS and CDR2 FNYEAQ. Germline trimming cut 5 bases from V and 3 bases from J; bases unmatched to any gene: 3. This CDR3 comprises 14 residues. CDR3 region: CASSATGPNEKLFF. The CDR3 DNA reads TGTGCCAGCAGCGCGACAGGGCCTAATGAAAAACTGTTTTTT.

The chain combines TRBV4-1 with TRBJ2-2; no clear D gene. V was pared by 3 bases and J by 6 bases, with 17 bases between. Germline V gene sequence: CDR1 MGHRA, CDR2 YSYEKL. The CDR3 spans 16 residues. The DNA for the CDR3 is TGCGCCAGCAGCCATAAGACCGGACGAGTCCCCGGGGAGCTGTTTTTT. This translates into CASSHKTGRVPGELFF.

This chain uses TRBV11-2 with TRBJ1-1; tentatively, D is TRBD1 (5 bases). The V end lost 4 bases, the J end lost 2 bases, and 8 bases lay between the germline ends. From germline, CDR1 is SGHAT and CDR2 FQNNGV. There are 13 residues in the CDR3. The CDR3 spells CASSWGINTEAFF. The CDR3 coding sequence is TGTGCCAGCAGCTGGGGGATAAACACTGAAGCTTTCTTT. Using reference TRBV11-2 and TRBJ1-1 for the parts outside the CDR3, the full variable domain is EAGVAQSPRYKIIEKRQSVAFWCNPISGHATLYWYQQILGQGPKLLIQFQNNGVVDDSQLPKDRFSAERLKGVDSTLKIQPAKLEDSAVYLCASSWGINTEAFFGQGTRLTVV.

This clonotype was seen only a few times. The V and J genes are TRBV6-5 and TRBJ1-1, with 7 bases lining up with TRBD1. The CDR3 length is 15 residues. The V and J ends lost 2 bases and 4 bases, in that order; junction bases with no gene match: 7. In germline, CDR1 is MNHEY, CDR2 SVGAGI. The CDR3 is CASSYDIGGITEAFF. CDR3 nucleotide sequence: TGTGCCAGCAGTTACGATATAGGGGGCATCACTGAAGCTTTCTTT.

The CDR3 sequence: CASSRLFTSGKIDEQFF. The CDR3 nucleotides read TGTGCCAGCAGTCGCCTATTCACTAGCGGGAAGATCGATGAGCAGTTCTTC. The chain links TRBV3-1 to TRBJ2-1; 10 bases align to TRBD2. CDR1 and CDR2 from the germline V gene are LGHDT and YNNKEL (reference sequence). J lost 8 bases, V lost 6 bases, and 16 bases had no gene match. The length of the CDR3 is 17 residues.

The V gene is TRBV27, the J gene TRBJ2-1, with D perhaps matching TRBD1 (6 bases). The germline CDR1 and CDR2 sequences are MNHEY and SMNVEV (reference sequence). The CDR3 loop spans 13 amino acids. The V and J ends lost 6 bases and 8 bases respectively, with 14 bases between them. The CDR3 DNA sequence: TGTGCCAGCAGACCGCCAGGGGTGGATGAGCAGTTCTTC. Amino acids: CASRPPGVDEQFF.

Here the CDR3 reads CASSSGRAEADTQYF. In nucleotides, the CDR3 is TGTGCCAGCAGCTCTGGGCGGGCGGAGGCAGATACGCAGTATTTT. The chain is built from TRBV11-2 and TRBJ2-3; D perhaps matches TRBD2 (5 bases). Germline CDR1 and CDR2: SGHAT and FQNNGV. This CDR3 comprises 15 residues. Trimming cost V 4 bases and J 4 bases, with 15 bases left between them.

The chain links TRBV30 to TRBJ2-3; no firm D call. Germline values: CDR1 GTSNPN, CDR2 SVGIG (reference sequence). The CDR3 sequence is 13 residues long. The V gene lost 0 bases and the J gene lost 3 bases, with 7 bases spanning the gap. The CDR3 sequence: CAWSVLGTDTQYF. Written as DNA, the CDR3 is TGTGCCTGGAGTGTACTCGGGACAGATACGCAGTATTTT.

The chain combines TRBV30 with TRBJ1-1; D is unresolved. Trimming took 3 bases from V and 5 from J, leaving 13 bases between them. This CDR3 contains 13 residues. CDR1 and CDR2 from the germline V gene are GTSNPN and SVGIG (reference sequence). CDR3 coding DNA: TGTGCCTGGAGCGTCGGTGAAAGAACTGAAGCTTTCTTT. Amino acids: CAWSVGERTEAFF.

This clonotype was seen only a few times. The J gene is TRBJ2-5, the V gene TRBV11-2; 8 bases line up with TRBD2. This CDR3 contains 13 residues. The V segment lost 6 bases and the J segment 2 bases; nucleotides outside the gene matches: 2. The germline V gene encodes CDR1 SGHAT and CDR2 FQNNGV. The CDR3 DNA reads as TGTGCCAGCAGGGGCGGGGGGCAAGAGACCCAGTACTTC. Its translation: CASRGGGQETQYF.